The 10 T cell receptor beta chains given below trace back to one sample, sequenced in a study of response to subunit inactivated influenza vaccine. TCRdb reprocessed the RT-PCR reads with MiXCR, giving one entry per CDR3 protein. Of about 520,000 distinct CDR3 sequences listed, roughly 23% are singletons. The sequences come from CD4+ T cells sorted from PBMCs, collected roughly 5 days after vaccination. The receptors shown here come from a man aged 45-65 years who received an inactivated influenza vaccine.

The CDR3 reads CASRTGRIGEAFF. CDR3 nucleotide sequence: TGTGCCAGCAGAACGGGACGGATCGGTGAAGCTTTCTTT. The V and J genes are TRBV12-3 or TRBV12-4 and TRBJ1-1, with D perhaps matching TRBD1 (5 bases). The CDR3 is 13 residues long. The ends were cut back, 6 bases at V and 7 bases at J, with 15 bases in the middle.

This chain uses TRBV11-2 with TRBJ2-1; 12 positions match TRBD1. V lost 5 bases to trimming and J lost 6 bases; unmatched junction nucleotides: 8. The CDR3 runs to 16 residues. Germline V gene sequence: CDR1 SGHAT, CDR2 FQNNGV. The CDR3 loop reads CASSEGTGGFGNEQFF. The CDR3 DNA sequence: TGTGCCAGCAGCGAGGGGACAGGGGGCTTCGGCAATGAGCAGTTCTTC.

This CDR3 reads CASSIDSNSQETQYF. CDR3 nucleotide sequence: TGCGCCAGCAGCATTGACAGTAACTCCCAAGAGACCCAGTACTTC. This chain connects TRBV5-1 to TRBJ2-5; perhaps TRBD1 as D (5 bases). CDR3 length equals 15 residues. Trimming pared 4 bases from V and 1 base from J, leaving 14 bases between. Germline CDR1 SGHRS, CDR2 YFSETQ.

On this clonotype: A much larger clone lies a single base off, so this may be a read error. The rearrangement joins TRBV6-2 or TRBV6-3 to TRBJ2-1, with D unclear. CDR3 length: 11 amino acids. Between the trimmed V and J ends, which lost 6 bases and 3 bases, there was a span of 3 bases. Germline V gene lookup returns CDR1 MNHEY and CDR2 SVGEGT. The CDR3 loop is CASRDYNEQFF. Written as DNA, the CDR3 is TGTGCCAGCAGAGACTACAATGAGCAGTTCTTC.

The J gene is TRBJ2-1, the V gene TRBV20-1, with D perhaps TRBD2 (5 bases). The CDR3 runs to 16 residues. Trimming pared 6 bases from V and 7 bases from J, leaving 25 bases between. The germline CDR1 and CDR2 sequences are DFQATT and SNEGSKA (reference sequence). CDR3 sequence reads: CSARRQERVVRNEQFF. For the CDR3, the DNA is TGCAGTGCCCGCAGGCAGGAGAGGGTGGTTCGAAATGAGCAGTTCTTC.

The chain joins TRBV3-1 to TRBJ1-1; no clear D gene. The germline V and J ends were trimmed by 1 base and 4 bases, with 4 bases remaining between them. This CDR3 is 12 amino acids long. Germline V gene sequence: CDR1 LGHDT, CDR2 YNNKEL (reference sequence). The CDR3 spells CASSQGFTEAFF. CDR3 nucleotide sequence: TGTGCCAGCAGCCAAGGGTTCACTGAAGCTTTCTTT.

The sample holds a few counts of this clonotype. V is TRBV19 and J is TRBJ1-1; D ambiguous. The germline V and J ends were trimmed by 8 bases and 3 bases, with 10 bases remaining between them. This CDR3 comprises 12 residues. CDR1 and CDR2 from the germline V gene are LNHDA and SQIVND (reference sequence). Written as DNA, the CDR3 is TGTGCCAGTGCGCTTTCGCACACTGAAGCTTTCTTT. Its translation: CASALSHTEAFF.

This clonotype was found a few times. The chain employs TRBV7-2 and TRBJ1-5, with D uncertain. CDR3 size: 15 residues. Germline CDR1 SGHTA, CDR2 FQGNSA. The V end was cut by 5 bases, the J end by 4 bases, with 15 bases between. The CDR3 nucleotides read TGTGCCAGCAGCCCACGGGGAGTTGGGAATCAGCCCCAGCATTTT. Translation gives CASSPRGVGNQPQHF.

Only a few counts were recorded for this clonotype. The chain links TRBV7-6 to TRBJ2-5; 7 bases map to TRBD1. There are 17 residues in the CDR3. With V trimmed by 3 bases and J by 2 bases, 12 bases remained unmatched. CDR1 is SGHVS, CDR2 FNYEAQ, per germline. The CDR3: CASSFPTGQVNQETQYF. The DNA of the CDR3 is TGTGCCAGCAGCTTTCCTACCGGACAGGTGAATCAAGAGACCCAGTACTTC.

This clonotype was picked up one time. The rearrangement joins TRBV3-1 to TRBJ2-7; D is perhaps TRBD2 (5 bases). The CDR3 has 13 residues. CDR1 and CDR2 (germline): LGHDT, YNNKEL (reference sequence). With 2 bases removed from V and 7 bases from J, the gap between germline ends came to 12 bases. This chain's CDR3 is CASSQMTAGEQYF. The DNA of the CDR3 is TGTGCCAGCAGCCAAATGACCGCGGGTGAGCAGTACTTC.